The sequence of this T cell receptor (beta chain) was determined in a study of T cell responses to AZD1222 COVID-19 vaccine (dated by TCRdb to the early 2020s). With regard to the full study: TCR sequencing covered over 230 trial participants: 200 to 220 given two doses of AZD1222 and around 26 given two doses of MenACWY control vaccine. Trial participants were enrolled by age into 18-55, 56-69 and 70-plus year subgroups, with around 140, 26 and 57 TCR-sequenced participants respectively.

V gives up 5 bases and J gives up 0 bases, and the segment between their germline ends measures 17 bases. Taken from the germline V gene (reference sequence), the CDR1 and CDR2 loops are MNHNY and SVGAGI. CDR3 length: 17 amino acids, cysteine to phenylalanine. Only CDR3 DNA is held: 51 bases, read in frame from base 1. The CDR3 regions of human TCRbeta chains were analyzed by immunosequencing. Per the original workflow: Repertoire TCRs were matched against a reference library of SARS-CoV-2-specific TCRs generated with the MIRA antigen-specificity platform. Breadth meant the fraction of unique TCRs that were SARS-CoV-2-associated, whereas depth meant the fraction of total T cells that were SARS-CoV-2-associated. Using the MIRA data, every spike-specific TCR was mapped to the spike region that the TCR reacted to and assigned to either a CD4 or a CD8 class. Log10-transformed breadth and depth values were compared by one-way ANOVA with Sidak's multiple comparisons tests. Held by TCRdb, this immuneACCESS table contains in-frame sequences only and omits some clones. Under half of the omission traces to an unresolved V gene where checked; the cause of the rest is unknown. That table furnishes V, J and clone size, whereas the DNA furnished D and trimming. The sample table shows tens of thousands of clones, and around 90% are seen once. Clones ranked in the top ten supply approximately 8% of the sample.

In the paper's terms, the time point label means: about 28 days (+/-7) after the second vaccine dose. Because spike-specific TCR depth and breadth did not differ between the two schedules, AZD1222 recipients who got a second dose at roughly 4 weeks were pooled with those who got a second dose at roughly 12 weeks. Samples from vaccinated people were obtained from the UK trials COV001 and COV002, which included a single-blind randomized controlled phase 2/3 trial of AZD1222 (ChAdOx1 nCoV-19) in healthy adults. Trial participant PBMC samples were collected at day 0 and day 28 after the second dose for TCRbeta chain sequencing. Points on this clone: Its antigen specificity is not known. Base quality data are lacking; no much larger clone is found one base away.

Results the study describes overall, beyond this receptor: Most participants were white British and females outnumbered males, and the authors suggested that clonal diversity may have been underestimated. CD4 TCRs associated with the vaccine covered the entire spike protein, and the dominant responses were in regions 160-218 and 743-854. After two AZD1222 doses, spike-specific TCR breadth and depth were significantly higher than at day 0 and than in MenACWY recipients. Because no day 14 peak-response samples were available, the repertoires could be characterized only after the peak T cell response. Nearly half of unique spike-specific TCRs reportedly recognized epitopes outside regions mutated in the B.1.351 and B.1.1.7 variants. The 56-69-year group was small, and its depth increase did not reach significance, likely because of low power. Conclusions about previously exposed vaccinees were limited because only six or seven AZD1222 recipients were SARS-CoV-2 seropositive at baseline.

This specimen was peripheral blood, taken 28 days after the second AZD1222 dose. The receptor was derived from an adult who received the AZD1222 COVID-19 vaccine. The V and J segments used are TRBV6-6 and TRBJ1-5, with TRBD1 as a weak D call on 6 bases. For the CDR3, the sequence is CASSPIRGDHSNQPQHF. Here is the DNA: TGTGCCAGCAGTCCGATTAGGGGGGATCATAGCAATCAGCCCCAGCATTTT.